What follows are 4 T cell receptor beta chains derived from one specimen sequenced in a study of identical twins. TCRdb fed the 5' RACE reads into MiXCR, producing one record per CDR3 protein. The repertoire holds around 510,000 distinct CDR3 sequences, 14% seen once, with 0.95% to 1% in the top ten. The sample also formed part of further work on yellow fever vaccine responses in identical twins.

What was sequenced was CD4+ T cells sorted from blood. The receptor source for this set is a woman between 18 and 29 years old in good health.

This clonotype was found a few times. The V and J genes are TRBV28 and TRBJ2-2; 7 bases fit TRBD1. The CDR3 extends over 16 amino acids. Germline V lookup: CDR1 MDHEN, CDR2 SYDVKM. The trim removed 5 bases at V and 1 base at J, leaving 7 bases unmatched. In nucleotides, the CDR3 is TGTGCCAGCAGTCCCGAGACAGGGTGGAACACCGGGGAGCTGTTTTTT. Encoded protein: CASSPETGWNTGELFF. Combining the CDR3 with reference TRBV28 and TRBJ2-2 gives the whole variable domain DVKVTQSSRYLVKRTGEKVFLECVQDMDHENMFWYRQDPGLGLRLIYFSYDVKMKEKGDIPEGYSVSREKKERFSLILESASTNQTSMYLCASSPETGWNTGELFFGEGSRLTVL.

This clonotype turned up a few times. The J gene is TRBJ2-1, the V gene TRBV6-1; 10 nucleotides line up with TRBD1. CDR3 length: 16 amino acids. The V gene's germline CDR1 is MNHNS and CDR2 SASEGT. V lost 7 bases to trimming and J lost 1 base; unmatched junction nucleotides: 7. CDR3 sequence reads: CASNSGTGVSYNEQFF. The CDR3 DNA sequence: TGTGCCAGCAACTCCGGGACAGGGGTTTCCTACAATGAGCAGTTCTTC.

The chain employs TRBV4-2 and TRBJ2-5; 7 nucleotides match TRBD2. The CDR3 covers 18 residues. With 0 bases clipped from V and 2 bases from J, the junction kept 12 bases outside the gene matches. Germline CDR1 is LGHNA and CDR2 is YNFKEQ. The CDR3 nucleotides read TGTGCCAGCAGCCAAGACGGTGGACCCGGCGGGGGTCAAGAGACCCAGTACTTC. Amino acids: CASSQDGGPGGGQETQYF.

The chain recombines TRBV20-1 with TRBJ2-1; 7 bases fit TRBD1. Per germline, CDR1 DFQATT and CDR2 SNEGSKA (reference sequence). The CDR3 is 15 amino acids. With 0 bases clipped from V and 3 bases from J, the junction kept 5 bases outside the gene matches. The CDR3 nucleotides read TGCAGTGCTAGAGATTTGGGACAGTTCTACAATGAGCAGTTCTTC. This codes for CSARDLGQFYNEQFF.